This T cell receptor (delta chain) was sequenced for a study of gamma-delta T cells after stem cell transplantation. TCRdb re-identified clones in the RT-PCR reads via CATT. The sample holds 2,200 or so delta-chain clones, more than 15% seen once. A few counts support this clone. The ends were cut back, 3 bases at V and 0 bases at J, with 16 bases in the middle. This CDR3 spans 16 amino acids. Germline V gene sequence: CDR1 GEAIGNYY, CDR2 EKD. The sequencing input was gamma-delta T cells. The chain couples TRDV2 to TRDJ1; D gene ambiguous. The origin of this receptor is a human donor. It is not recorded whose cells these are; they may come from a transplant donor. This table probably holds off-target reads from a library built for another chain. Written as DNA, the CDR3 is TGTGCCTGTGACGCGATCCCCGGGCTCGACACCGATAAACTCATCTTT. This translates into CACDAIPGLDTDKLIF.